The present entry profiles one T cell receptor beta chain with its context. The antigen is unknown. These data originate in a study of persistence of HIV-infected CD4 T cells. As for the study in general: Suppressive ART had lasted a median of roughly eight years.

Trimming removed 5 bases from V and 9 bases from J, with 14 bases in between. CDR3 length: 13 amino acids. CDR1 is SEHNR and CDR2 is FQNEAQ in the germline V gene (reference sequence). Findings of the study overall: The rare CMV-responding cells with HIV-1 proviruses were not separately TCR-sequenced.

The stimulus was an HIV-1 Gag 15-mer peptide pool, 0.8 to 1 ug/peptide/mL. Memory cells lacking CD40L and CD69 with high CD45RO were sorted. The libraries were made with immunoSEQ version 4 in survey mode. Using immunoSEQ multiplex PCR, the repertoire was profiled, and TCRdb retains in-frame clones only, with some absent. Altogether tens of thousands of clones are present, roughly 74% being singletons, with the ten largest covering about 14%. This rearrangement joins TRBV7-9 to TRBJ1-5; perhaps TRBD1 as D (5 bases). This TCR came from an adult man with HIV who was CMV-seropositive. The sequencing here drew on CD4+ T cells sorted from PBMCs after roughly 20-hour stimulation, taken from a patient who received antiretroviral therapy. The CDR3 reads CASSPSGGRPQHF. The CDR3, as DNA: TGTGCCAGCAGCCCTTCCGGGGGGAGGCCCCAGCATTTT.